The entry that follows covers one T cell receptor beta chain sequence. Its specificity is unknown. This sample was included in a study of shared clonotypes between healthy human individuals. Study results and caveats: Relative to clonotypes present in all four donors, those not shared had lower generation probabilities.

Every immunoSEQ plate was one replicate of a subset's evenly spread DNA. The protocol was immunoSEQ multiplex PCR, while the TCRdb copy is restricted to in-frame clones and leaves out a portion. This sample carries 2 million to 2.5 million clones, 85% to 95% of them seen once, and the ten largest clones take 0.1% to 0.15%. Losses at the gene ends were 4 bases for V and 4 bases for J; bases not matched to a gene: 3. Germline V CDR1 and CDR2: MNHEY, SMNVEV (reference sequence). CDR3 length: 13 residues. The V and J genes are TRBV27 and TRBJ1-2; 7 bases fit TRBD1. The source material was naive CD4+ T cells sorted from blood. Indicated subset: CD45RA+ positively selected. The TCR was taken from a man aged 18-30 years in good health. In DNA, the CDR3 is TGTGCCAGCAGTTCCAGGGGGGTCTATGGCTACACCTTC. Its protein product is CASSSRGVYGYTF.